A single sample gave rise to the 18 T cell receptor beta chains below, sequenced in a study of T cell responses to AZD1222 COVID-19 vaccine. The protocol was immunoSEQ multiplex PCR, while the TCRdb copy is restricted to in-frame clones and leaves out a portion. In the table there are around 160,000 clones, roughly nine tenths of which are singletons. The source was peripheral blood, collected 28 days after the second AZD1222 dose. Receptors were obtained from an adult who received the AZD1222 COVID-19 vaccine.

The rearrangement joins TRBV7-8 to TRBJ1-5; D is possibly TRBD1 (5 bases). CDR1 and CDR2 from the germline V gene are SGHVS and FQNEAQ. CDR3 size: 14 residues. Trimming stripped 3 bases from V and 6 bases from J, with 12 bases between. The CDR3: CASSFEARGQPQHF. The CDR3 nucleotides are TGTGCCAGCAGCTTTGAGGCAAGGGGTCAGCCCCAGCATTTT.

This rearrangement joins TRBV5-4 to TRBJ1-1; D uncertain. The germline V and J ends were trimmed by 7 bases and 6 bases, with 4 bases remaining between them. Germline assignment: CDR1 SGHNT and CDR2 YYREEE (reference sequence). This CDR3 spans 9 amino acids. This CDR3 reads CASGPEAFF. The CDR3 DNA is TGTGCCAGCGGTCCTGAAGCTTTCTTT. Filled out from reference TRBV5-4 and TRBJ1-1, the complete variable domain reads ETGVTQSPTHLIKTRGQQVTLRCSSQSGHNTVSWYQQALGQGPQFIFQYYREEENGRGNFPPRFSGLQFPNYSSELNVNALELDDSALYLCASGPEAFFGQGTRLTVV.

This chain connects TRBV12-3 or TRBV12-4 to TRBJ1-2; no reliable D call. This CDR3 is built from 12 residues. Trimming took off 5 bases at V and 7 bases at J, with 11 bases between the two ends. In DNA form, the CDR3 reads TGTGCCAGCAGTGCAGGACTGCCTGGCTACACCTTC. It specifies CASSAGLPGYTF.

V and J are TRBV9 and TRBJ2-7, with TRBD2 matching 13 bases. CDR1 and CDR2 from the germline V gene are SGDLS and YYNGEE. The J segment lost 6 bases and the V segment lost 4 bases, leaving 10 bases of the junction unmatched. The CDR3 runs 16 residues. The CDR3 DNA sequence: TGTGCCAGCAGCCCTAGGACTAGCGGGAGAGTCGGCGAGCAGTACTTC. It yields the protein CASSPRTSGRVGEQYF.

This sequence joins TRBV12-3 or TRBV12-4 and TRBJ2-1; D gene ambiguous. The CDR3 spans 13 residues. V lost 3 bases and J lost 5, with 8 bases in between. In DNA, the CDR3 is TGTGCCAGCAGTTTCGCTAGAAACAATGAGCAGTTCTTC. It encodes CASSFARNNEQFF.

This chain joins TRBV7-8 and TRBJ2-1; D is unresolved. Between the trimmed V and J ends, which lost 5 bases and 10 bases, there was a span of 12 bases. The CDR3 runs 12 residues. CDR1 is SGHVS, CDR2 FQNEAQ, per germline. CDR3 sequence reads: CASSLRVEEQFF. DNA for the CDR3: TGTGCCAGCAGCCTCCGTGTGGAGGAGCAGTTCTTC. Looking up the rest from reference TRBV7-8 and TRBJ2-1 gives the full variable domain: GAGVSQSPRYKVAKRGQDVALRCDPISGHVSLFWYQQALGQGPEFLTYFQNEAQLDKSGLPSDRFFAERPEGSVSTLKIQRTQQEDSAVYLCASSLRVEEQFFGPGTRLTVL.

The V gene is TRBV28, the J gene TRBJ2-7, with 8 bases that match TRBD1. The V gene's germline CDR1 is MDHEN and CDR2 SYDVKM. Losses at the gene ends were 3 bases for V and 4 bases for J; bases not matched to a gene: 5. This CDR3 comprises 14 residues. CDR3 residues: CASSFQGAHYEQYF. The CDR3, as DNA: TGTGCCAGCAGTTTCCAGGGGGCGCATTACGAGCAGTACTTC. The whole variable domain, remainder taken from reference TRBV28 and TRBJ2-7, is DVKVTQSSRYLVKRTGEKVFLECVQDMDHENMFWYRQDPGLGLRLIYFSYDVKMKEKGDIPEGYSVSREKKERFSLILESASTNQTSMYLCASSFQGAHYEQYFGPGTRLTVT.

The chain is built from TRBV10-3 and TRBJ2-7; TRBD1 aligns across 8 bases. With 3 bases clipped from V and 4 bases from J, the junction kept 8 bases outside the gene matches. This CDR3 has 15 amino acids. From germline, CDR1 is ENHRY and CDR2 SYGVKD. CDR3 in amino acids: CAISEGDRSAYEQYF. Written as DNA, the CDR3 is TGTGCCATCAGTGAAGGGGACAGGAGCGCATACGAGCAGTACTTC.

CDR3 bases: TGTGCCAGCGATACCATGGCAGGTTCAAGCAATCAGCCCCAGCATTTT. Encoded protein: CASDTMAGSSNQPQHF. The chain joins TRBV28 to TRBJ1-5; D is undetermined. V was clipped by 8 bases and J by 1 base, with 18 bases between them. From germline, CDR1 is MDHEN and CDR2 SYDVKM. The CDR3 contains 16 residues.

This chain joins TRBV27 and TRBJ2-3; the match to TRBD2 covers 10 bases. J lost 3 bases, V lost 2 bases, and 5 bases had no gene match. The CDR3 runs 16 residues. Germline V CDR1 and CDR2: MNHEY, SMNVEV (reference sequence). In DNA, the CDR3 is TGTGCCAGCAGTTTAGGTCTAGCGGGAGCGACAGATACGCAGTATTTT. Translating gives CASSLGLAGATDTQYF.

This sequence joins TRBV5-1 and TRBJ1-1; D remains ambiguous. This CDR3 region has 15 residues. The germline V gene encodes CDR1 SGHRS and CDR2 YFSETQ. V was trimmed by 0 bases and J by 3 bases, leaving 12 bases between them. In DNA form, the CDR3 reads TGCGCCAGCAGCTTGGCCCTAGGAAGGGACACTGAAGCTTTCTTT. As protein: CASSLALGRDTEAFF.

The J gene is TRBJ2-1, the V gene TRBV29-1; a possible D gene is TRBD1 (5 bases). Per germline, CDR1 SQVTM and CDR2 ANQGSEA. The CDR3 extends over 13 amino acids. Trimming removed 2 bases from V and 2 bases from J, with 7 bases in between. The CDR3 here is CSVEKQAYNEQFF. CDR3 bases: TGCAGCGTTGAAAAACAGGCCTACAATGAGCAGTTCTTC.

This chain joins TRBV4-3 and TRBJ2-2; D is tentatively TRBD1 or TRBD2 (5 bases each). Trimming removed 1 base from V and 7 bases from J, with 10 bases in between. Germline CDR1 reads LGHNA; CDR2 reads YSLEER. This CDR3 is built from 14 residues. As DNA, the CDR3 is TGCGCCAGCAGCCAAGCCGGGACCGACGGGGAGCTGTTTTTT. Its translation: CASSQAGTDGELFF.

The gene calls are TRBV6-5 and TRBJ1-6; no reliable D call. The CDR3 totals 14 residues. V lost 4 bases and J lost 8, with 12 bases in between. CDR1 and CDR2 from the germline V gene are MNHEY and SVGAGI. The CDR3 sequence is CASSFEDWDSPLHF. For the CDR3, the DNA is TGTGCCAGCAGTTTCGAGGATTGGGATTCACCCCTCCACTTT.

The chain is built from TRBV11-2 and TRBJ2-7, with 7 positions matching TRBD1. CDR1 and CDR2 (germline): SGHAT, FQNNGV. Unmatched junction bases numbered 11, after V lost 5 bases and J lost 1 base. This CDR3 contains 16 residues. Here the CDR3 DNA reads TGTGCCAGCAGCAACACCTGGACAGGCCCTTCCTACGAGCAGTACTTC. Protein product: CASSNTWTGPSYEQYF.

V and J are TRBV7-9 and TRBJ1-1; TRBD1 matches at 12 bases. Losses at the gene ends were 5 bases for V and 1 base for J; bases not matched to a gene: 5. This CDR3 is 16 amino acids long. Germline assignment: CDR1 SEHNR and CDR2 FQNEAQ (reference sequence). The CDR3 spells CASSPGTGGQNTEAFF. CDR3 sequence (DNA): TGTGCCAGCAGCCCCGGGACAGGGGGCCAGAACACTGAAGCTTTCTTT.

V and J are TRBV10-3 and TRBJ1-5; no definite D call. V lost 2 bases to trimming and J lost 0 bases, with 8 bases between them. Germline lookup yields CDR1 ENHRY and CDR2 SYGVKD. The CDR3 totals 15 residues. CDR3 sequence: CAISETSTSNQPQHF. The DNA of the CDR3 is TGTGCCATCAGTGAGACCAGTACTAGCAATCAGCCCCAGCATTTT.

V gene TRBV15 combines with J gene TRBJ2-1, with D unresolved. This CDR3 is 11 amino acids long. Germline assignment: CDR1 LNHNV and CDR2 YYDKDF (reference sequence). The germline V and J ends were trimmed by 0 bases and 6 bases, with 0 bases remaining between them. CDR3 bases: TGTGCCACCAGCAGAGACAATGAGCAGTTCTTC. Amino acid sequence: CATSRDNEQFF.